The sequence of this T cell receptor beta chain was determined in a study of cytomegalovirus exposure and HLA in healthy donors (dated by TCRdb to 2017 to 2019). Regarding the complete study: In an earlier analysis of roughly 500 of the donors, 250 to 300 Gb of sequence data and just under 120 million unique TCR beta sequences from roughly 190 million T cells were reported. Because of strong linkage in the cohort, 5 or 6 DR-DQ haplotypes were treated as single units for association and clustering. Among the roughly 390 genotyped donors, around 81% belonged to the genetic ancestry cluster associated with self-reported Caucasian donors. All discovery cohort repertoires had been generated using a single sequencing platform. Rather than drawing on any new phenotypic data, the later analysis identified candidate immune exposures from TCR beta sequences and the way those sequences occurred across donors. Across around 400 genotyped donors of the cohort, an average of roughly 200,000 unique TCR beta nucleotide sequences per donor were sequenced, and around 20% of those sequences were non-productive. Using immunosequencing, the study profiled T cell repertoires from roughly 650 subjects and related those repertoires to cytomegalovirus serostatus. To predict cytomegalovirus infection status, the study brought together high-throughput TCR immunosequencing, statistical association of individual TCRs with disease status, and machine learning. A separate validation cohort of over a hundred different subjects was used in addition to the roughly 620-subject first cohort. The study aimed to test whether cataloging public T cell receptors could reveal signatures of past pathogen exposure. HLA typing covered class I and class II loci at four-digit resolution. About 300 gigabases of sequencing data and roughly 81 million unique TCR sequences made up an early release that covered some 640 HLA-typed donors. A later analysis re-examined previously published TCR beta repertoires from 600 to 700 donors and added high-resolution HLA genotyping to investigate patterns of TCR occurrence. Typing coverage varied by locus: roughly 620-630 donors for A, B, C, DRB1 and DQB1; under 550 for DQA1; approximately 570 for DPA1; some 470 for DPB1. Donor age, sex, ethnicity and CMV serostatus were collected together with the repertoire data. A later genetic analysis took genome-wide SNP genotypes for about three fifths of the 666 donors and used that subset as a discovery cohort. In an earlier analysis of 587 of the donors, high-throughput TCR beta sequencing was used to judge whether each TCR beta V gene segment behaved as functional or pseudogenic. What the authors observed across the whole study: Most TCR sequences were observed very rarely across donors, whereas some public TCRs were present in many individuals. In both the original and validation cohorts, the classifier was reported to diagnose cytomegalovirus status with high specificity and sensitivity. Because HLA typing was unavailable for some donors at each locus, only the typed subset was used in association tests. A later analysis found that HLA-associated TCR beta chains were more clonally expanded and had lower generation probabilities than equally common non-associated chains. A group of highly shared sequence variants was considered likely to be a technical artifact of the sequencing pipeline. Several of the top co-occurrence clusters appeared to be linked to parvovirus B19, influenza, CMV and Epstein-Barr virus, according to a later analysis. Some IMGT-functional V segments, including TRBV6-2 and TRBV6-3, could not be told apart with the 87-base-pair reads, so those segments were excluded. The study gave a list of more than 150 TCR beta chains associated with cytomegalovirus. The earlier analysis of almost 600 of the donors excluded around 17 rarely observed V segments, including chromosome 9 orphons, because counts were too low. According to the authors, the approach could potentially be generalized to other disease states and immunological phenotypes. Presence/absence analyses assumed roughly uniform sequencing depth across donors, an assumption that may not hold. In an earlier analysis of fewer than 700 of the donors, most TCR beta V segments appeared in productive rearrangements about 90% or about 30% of the time, broadly matching IMGT annotations. In a later analysis, around 17,000 TCR beta sequences were associated with specific HLA alleles at a false discovery rate of 0.05. According to a later analysis, TCR association rates differed among HLA loci, with DRB1 alleles showing the most associated TCRs and HLA-C alleles showing the fewest. In a later genetic analysis, fewer N-insertions in productive TCRs were reported among donors in an Asian-associated ancestry cluster than the roughly 710-donor mean. Only TCR beta chains were sequenced in this cohort, and the absence of alpha or paired-chain data limited detectable features. A further reported finding was that TCR beta sequences accurately predicted the HLA-A and HLA-B alleles for most subjects in the first cohort. In a later analysis, most CMV-associated TCR beta chains were found to appear HLA-restricted, with HLA associations seemingly driven largely by CMV exposure. For the cohort, immune exposure information was limited to CMV serostatus. Strong co-occurrence of HLA alleles, especially DR and DQ, made assigning TCR associations to individual alleles difficult. A few of the identified cytomegalovirus-associated TCR beta chains were confirmed in vitro to be specific for cytomegalovirus antigens. Linkage disequilibrium might explain the correlated functional status among segregating V segments, but an unknown experimental factor could not be ruled out. V-gene and J-gene trimming of TCR beta chains was associated with a missense DCLRE1C variant in a later genetic analysis, and the association was replicated in an independent cohort.

The cohort consisted of some 730 healthy bone marrow donors. All cohort members were sampled while nominally healthy, although unrecorded immune exposures were likely present. The donor was CMV seropositive and was included in the group of around 300 seropositive cohort members. A peripheral blood sample was provided by each donor, and peripheral blood mononuclear cells were used for TCR beta sequencing. Genomic DNA was extracted from the blood cell samples with the Qiagen DNeasy Blood Extraction Kit. The CDR3 numbers 11 residues from cysteine through phenylalanine. The entry retains the CDR3 DNA only, 33 bases that are in frame from base 1. The V and J ends are trimmed by 8 bases and 3 bases, leaving 11 bases between them. CDR1 is given as GTSNPN and CDR2 as SVGIG, both from the germline V gene (reference sequence). Library preparation used the immunoSEQ multiplex PCR assay. For the multiplex PCR, a mixture combining 60 forward primers for TCR Vbeta segments and 13 reverse primers for TCR Jbeta segments was used. The CDR3 region of rearranged TCR beta genes was amplified from genomic DNA by a multiplex PCR assay. The amplified TCR beta libraries were sequenced on the Illumina HiSeq System as 87-base-pair reads. The paper's processing steps were these. Across the 640 or so repertoires, a later analysis counted approximately 75 million unique TCR beta chains, approximately 12 million of which were shared by at least two donors. Raw reads were error-corrected and collapsed into unique sequences with a nearest-neighbor algorithm that merged closely related sequences to remove PCR and sequencing errors. V, D and J gene segments were assigned by aligning CDR3 sequences to IMGT reference sequences. For a sequence to be retained, at least a six-nucleotide match to both a V gene segment and a J gene segment was required. Rearrangements were called productive when the CDR3 lacked stop codons and stayed in frame with V and J; all others were non-productive. Following IMGT convention, CDR3 was defined as the stretch from the second conserved V-encoded cysteine to the conserved J-encoded phenylalanine. The earlier analysis of 500 to 750 of the donors excluded any sequence lacking an unambiguous match to a single V gene segment. In an earlier analysis of 450 to 700 of the donors, V segments were called functional above 56.7% productive rearrangements and were called segregating when the between-donor standard deviation exceeded 5%. To diagnose cytomegalovirus status from the catalog of TCR beta chain sequences, a statistical classification framework was built. V and J gene assignment, in a later analysis, came from comparing TCR nucleotide sequences with IMGT/GENE-DB human TR gene sequences. A later analysis assigned CDR3 sequences and most-parsimonious VDJ recombination scenarios with the TCRdist pipeline. In a later analysis, every TCR beta chain was defined by the combination of its CDR3 amino acid sequence and its V-gene family, and reads without a unique V-gene family were dropped. As a way to deal with suspected cross-contamination and a sequencing artifact, a later analysis dropped approximately 570 nucleotide sequences that were highly shared and had low generation probability. A later analysis calculated a clonal expansion index for each public chain from normalized within-repertoire ranks of inferred template counts. Generation probabilities in a later analysis came from a VDJ recombination model fitted to out-of-frame rearrangements, and those results were checked against IGoR. A later analysis scored TCR-TCR, TCR-HLA and TCR-CMV co-occurrence with hypergeometric tests, applying a repertoire-size bias correction to TCR pairs. In a later analysis, false discovery rates were estimated by permuting HLA or CMV assignments 20 times. In a later analysis, co-occurring TCRs were grouped using DBSCAN, and TCRdist sequence similarity was added for clustering within HLA-allele-positive subsets. Repertoires with fewer than 30,000 or more than 120,000 public chains, plus five repertoires with anomalous nucleotide sharing, were excluded from co-occurrence clustering. As stored in TCRdb, this immuneACCESS dataset retains in-frame rearrangements with V and J assigned. A fraction of the clones does not appear; measured against another copy, unresolved V genes explain less than half of the discrepancy, and the remainder lacks a known reason. V and J calls and clone size are those listed in that table; D and trimming were worked out from the DNA. A total of 150,000 to 200,000 clones appear in this sample, 80% to 90% of them only once. The ten most abundant clones make up 2% to 2.5% of the sample.

Note on this clone: Its antigen has not been determined. No per-base quality is available; no much larger clone lies one base away.

The chain links TRBV30 with TRBJ2-7; a tentative D match to TRBD2 spans 7 bases. The sequencing input was PBMCs. The receptor comes from a man aged 18 to 30 in good health and CMV-seropositive. The base sequence is TGTGCCGGGGGGGCTTTCTACGAGCAGTACTTC. It translates as CAGGAFYEQYF.